This passage covers 29 T cell receptor beta chains from one sample sequenced in a study of blood T cell repertoires in COVID-19. Only in-frame clones appear in the TCRdb table, and some are missing; sequencing was by immunoSEQ multiplex PCR. Found here are 150,000 to 200,000 clones, roughly 80% of them singletons; the top ten hold 7%. The sample comprised peripheral blood. These receptors came from a woman aged 40 to 50 with COVID-19, enrolled during active disease.

This clone showed up just once. This chain joins TRBV12-3 or TRBV12-4 and TRBJ2-2; D unclear. The CDR3 runs 13 residues. The V and J ends lost 3 bases and 8 bases respectively, with 10 bases between them. The CDR3 region is CASSLDQAGELFF. CDR3 bases: TGTGCCAGCAGTTTGGATCAAGCGGGGGAGCTGTTTTTT.

The chain employs TRBV27 and TRBJ2-7; D might be TRBD2 (7 bases). V shed 0 bases and J shed 0 bases, with 15 bases lying between them. The CDR3 extends over 17 amino acids. Germline CDR1 and CDR2: MNHEY and SMNVEV (reference sequence). The CDR3 loop is CASSLSTRGGASYEQYF. The CDR3, as DNA: TGTGCCAGCAGTTTATCAACCCGTGGGGGGGCCTCCTACGAGCAGTACTTC.

Worth noting for this clone: One end of the junction varies from germline; a read error may be responsible. The V call is TRBV28, the J call TRBJ1-3, with 9 bases that match TRBD1. This CDR3 is built from 11 residues. From germline, CDR1 is MDHEN and CDR2 SYDVKM. CDR3 sequence reads: CASSKNRDRDF. CDR3 coding DNA: TGTGCCAGCAGTAAGAACCGGGACAGGGACTTT.

The rearrangement joins TRBV3-1 (or the pseudogene TRBV3-2) to TRBJ2-2; perhaps TRBD2 as D (6 bases). Looked up from germline, CDR1 is LGHDT and CDR2 is YNNKEL (reference sequence). V was pared by 4 bases and J by 5 bases, with 8 bases between. The CDR3 is 13 residues long. The CDR3 loop reads CASSLGRTGELFF. The CDR3 nucleotides are TGTGCCAGCAGCCTGGGGAGGACCGGGGAGCTGTTTTTT.

This chain joins TRBV5-1 and TRBJ2-5; maybe TRBD2 (7 bases). Trimming cost V 5 bases and J 4 bases, with 18 bases left between them. Looked up from germline, CDR1 is SGHRS and CDR2 is YFSETQ. The CDR3 has 15 amino acids. CDR3 protein: CASRYTGSGGETQYF. Written as DNA, the CDR3 is TGCGCCAGCAGATACACAGGGTCGGGGGGAGAGACCCAGTACTTC. The full variable domain, its missing parts supplied by reference TRBV5-1 and TRBJ2-5, is KAGVTQTPRYLIKTRGQQVTLSCSPISGHRSVSWYQQTPGQGLQFLFEYFSETQRNKGNFPGRFSGRQFSNSRSEMNVSTLELGDSALYLCASRYTGSGGETQYFGPGTRLLVL.

The chain uses TRBV7-9 and TRBJ2-3; 13 nucleotides line up with TRBD2. J gave up 2 bases and V 4 bases, and 3 bases lay outside the gene matches. The germline V gene encodes CDR1 SEHNR and CDR2 FQNEAQ (reference sequence). This CDR3 spans 16 amino acids. CDR3 coding DNA: TGTGCCAGCAGCTCTGGACTAGCGGGGGACACAGATACGCAGTATTTT. Translated, it gives CASSSGLAGDTDTQYF. Filled out from reference TRBV7-9 and TRBJ2-3, the complete variable domain reads DTGVSQNPRHKITKRGQNVTFRCDPISEHNRLYWYRQTLGQGPEFLTYFQNEAQLEKSRLLSDRFSAERPKGSFSTLEIQRTEQGDSAMYLCASSSGLAGDTDTQYFGPGTRLTVL.

The table lists this clone with a few counts. The chain employs TRBV4-1 and TRBJ2-5, with D possibly TRBD1 on 6 matching bases. Germline assignment: CDR1 MGHRA and CDR2 YSYEKL. The CDR3 has 16 residues. Trimming stripped 0 bases from V and 4 bases from J, with 15 bases between. The CDR3 loop is CASSQDQGFGVETQYF. For the CDR3, the DNA is TGCGCCAGCAGCCAAGATCAGGGGTTCGGTGTAGAGACCCAGTACTTC.

The chain joins TRBV11-2 to TRBJ2-5; 16 bases agree with TRBD2. V gave up 5 bases and J gave up 5 bases; unmatched junction bases: 8. In germline, CDR1 is SGHAT, CDR2 FQNNGV. This CDR3 region has 17 residues. CDR3 nucleotide sequence: TGTGCCAGCAGCCGAGGGACTAGCGGGAGGGCCCGGGAGACCCAGTACTTC. As protein: CASSRGTSGRARETQYF.

V gene TRBV2 combines with J gene TRBJ2-1, with 8 bases lining up with TRBD1. The V gene end was trimmed by 8 bases and the J gene end by 6 bases; junction bases not matched to a gene: 9. There are 14 residues in the CDR3. The V gene's germline CDR1 is SNHLY and CDR2 FYNNEI. CDR3 nucleotides: TGTGCCAGCGCAGTTGGACAGGGTTTCAATGAGCAGTTCTTC. Protein product: CASAVGQGFNEQFF. Drawing the rest from reference TRBV2 and TRBJ2-1, the complete variable domain is EPEVTQTPSHQVTQMGQEVILRCVPISNHLYFYWYRQILGQKVEFLVSFYNNEISEKSEIFDDQFSVERPDGSNFTLKIRSTKLEDSAMYFCASAVGQGFNEQFFGPGTRLTVL.

V gene TRBV29-1 combines with J gene TRBJ2-3; D uncertain. The germline V gene encodes CDR1 SQVTM and CDR2 ANQGSEA. Trimming removed 1 base from V and 4 bases from J, with 3 bases in between. The CDR3 runs 11 residues. This chain's CDR3 is CSVEVSDTQYF. The CDR3 DNA reads TGCAGCGTTGAAGTCTCAGATACGCAGTATTTT.

The genes are TRBV28 and TRBJ2-7; no reliable D call. CDR1 MDHEN and CDR2 SYDVKM come from the germline V gene. The CDR3 loop spans 12 amino acids. V dropped 1 base and J dropped 4 bases, with 5 bases sitting between them. The CDR3 DNA follows: TGTGCCAGCAGTTTATTGAGATACGAGCAGTACTTC. It codes for CASSLLRYEQYF.

The chain combines TRBV9 with TRBJ2-4, with a tentative D call TRBD2 (6 bases). From germline, CDR1 is SGDLS and CDR2 YYNGEE. Trimming took 2 bases from V and 9 from J, leaving 15 bases between them. CDR3 length equals 14 residues. The CDR3 spells CASSVGTRGAIQYF. The CDR3, as DNA: TGTGCCAGCAGCGTCGGGACTCGAGGGGCCATTCAGTACTTC. The variable domain in full, with the rest retrieved from reference TRBV9 and TRBJ2-4, is DSGVTQTPKHLITATGQRVTLRCSPRSGDLSVYWYQQSLDQGLQFLIQYYNGEERAKGNILERFSAQQFPDLHSELNLSSLELGDSALYFCASSVGTRGAIQYFGAGTRLSVL.

This chain uses TRBV2 with TRBJ2-6; TRBD1 matches 9 bases. The CDR3 totals 17 residues. The ends lost 6 bases at V and 2 bases at J; junction bases unmatched: 8. Germline V gives CDR1 SNHLY, CDR2 FYNNEI. The CDR3 reads CASSPGTGNAGANVLTF. CDR3 DNA: TGTGCCAGCAGCCCCGGGACAGGGAACGCTGGGGCCAACGTCCTGACTTTC.

The chain uses TRBV28 and TRBJ2-1, with 10 nucleotides matching TRBD1. V shed 8 bases and J 6 bases; nucleotides not matched to a gene: 7. Germline CDR1 is MDHEN and CDR2 is SYDVKM. This CDR3 is 14 amino acids long. The DNA of the CDR3 is TGTGCCAGCGGGACAGGGGACACTGGCAATGAGCAGTTCTTC. Translated, it gives CASGTGDTGNEQFF.

The J gene is TRBJ1-1, the V gene TRBV20-1, with D perhaps TRBD1 (5 bases). This CDR3 region has 14 residues. The V end lost 4 bases, the J end lost 5 bases, and 17 bases lay between the germline ends. CDR1 and CDR2 from the germline V gene are DFQATT and SNEGSKA (reference sequence). The CDR3 region is CSATDGGFGTEAFF. The CDR3 nucleotides are TGCAGTGCTACTGATGGGGGGTTCGGGACTGAAGCTTTCTTT.

The genes are TRBV11-2 and TRBJ1-1; a possible D gene is TRBD1 (5 bases). The CDR3 length is 14 residues. The germline V and J ends were trimmed by 3 bases and 1 base, with 9 bases remaining between them. The germline gives CDR1 SGHAT, CDR2 FQNNGV. CDR3 sequence reads: CASSFRQGNTEAFF. CDR3 nucleotides: TGTGCCAGCAGCTTCCGCCAGGGGAACACTGAAGCTTTCTTT.

The chain is built from TRBV19 and TRBJ1-2; tentatively, D is TRBD1 (6 bases). V dropped 2 bases and J dropped 4 bases, with 14 bases sitting between them. Germline-derived CDR1 and CDR2 are LNHDA and SQIVND (reference sequence). The CDR3 runs to 15 residues. The CDR3 region is CASSIRSGESYGYTF. CDR3 sequence (DNA): TGTGCCAGTAGTATACGGTCAGGGGAAAGCTATGGCTACACCTTC.

The V call is TRBV18, the J call TRBJ1-5; maybe TRBD1 (6 bases). The CDR3 sequence is 14 residues long. CDR1 and CDR2 from the germline V gene are KGHSH and LQKENI. Deletions cut 6 bases from V and 3 bases from J, with 12 bases between. CDR3 nucleotide sequence: TGTGCCAGCTCCCTGGACAGTCCCAATCAGCCCCAGCATTTT. Its protein is CASSLDSPNQPQHF.

The V gene is TRBV27, the J gene TRBJ2-1, with 13 nucleotides matching TRBD2. Germline-derived CDR1 and CDR2 are MNHEY and SMNVEV (reference sequence). Germline trimming cut 6 bases from V and 10 bases from J; bases unmatched to any gene: 12. CDR3 length equals 16 residues. The CDR3 nucleotides read TGTGCCAGCAGACTGGAAGGGACTAGCGGGATAGGGGAGCAGTTCTTC. It translates to CASRLEGTSGIGEQFF.

The chain has TRBV19 and TRBJ2-1; D call uncertain. V was pared by 5 bases and J by 9 bases, with 11 bases between. CDR1 and CDR2 from the germline V gene are LNHDA and SQIVND (reference sequence). This CDR3 contains 12 residues. The CDR3 here is CASSYDSSEQFF. In DNA form, the CDR3 reads TGTGCCAGTAGTTACGACTCCAGTGAGCAGTTCTTC. The variable domain in full, completed from reference TRBV19 and TRBJ2-1, reads DGGITQSPKYLFRKEGQNVTLSCEQNLNHDAMYWYRQDPGQGLRLIYYSQIVNDFQKGDIAEGYSVSREKKESFPLTVTSAQKNPTAFYLCASSYDSSEQFFGPGTRLTVL.

V usage is TRBV6-1 and J usage is TRBJ2-3; no clear D gene. Germline CDR1 reads MNHNS; CDR2 reads SASEGT. The germline V and J ends were trimmed by 2 bases and 7 bases, with 7 bases remaining between them. The CDR3 runs 12 residues. DNA of the CDR3: TGTGCCAGCAGTGAACCCGAGAATACGCAGTATTTT. It encodes CASSEPENTQYF.

The chain carries TRBV6-5 and TRBJ2-5; D possibly corresponds to TRBD2 (6 bases). Trimming left V 8 bases short and J 1 base short, with 17 bases between. Per germline, CDR1 MNHEY and CDR2 SVGAGI. The CDR3 has 15 residues. CDR3 nucleotides: TGTGCCAGCTCCCCGGCCCAGGAGGGCCAAGAGACCCAGTACTTC. It yields the protein CASSPAQEGQETQYF.

This chain uses TRBV2 with TRBJ1-6; 8 bases are shared with TRBD1. The CDR3 covers 16 residues. Trimming at V came to 2 bases and at J to 7 bases, leaving 7 bases not matched to a gene. In germline, CDR1 is SNHLY, CDR2 FYNNEI. The CDR3 reads CASSERTSGGNSPLHF. The CDR3 DNA reads as TGTGCCAGCAGTGAACGGACATCAGGGGGCAATTCACCCCTCCACTTT.

The CDR3 reads CASSARTGHEQYF. CDR3 coding DNA: TGTGCCAGCAGTGCCCGGACAGGCCACGAGCAGTACTTC. The genes are TRBV2 and TRBJ2-7; 7 bases fit TRBD1. Losses at the gene ends were 4 bases for V and 5 bases for J; bases not matched to a gene: 5. CDR1 and CDR2 from the germline V gene are SNHLY and FYNNEI. This CDR3 has 13 residues. Filled out from reference TRBV2 and TRBJ2-7, the complete variable domain reads EPEVTQTPSHQVTQMGQEVILRCVPISNHLYFYWYRQILGQKVEFLVSFYNNEISEKSEIFDDQFSVERPDGSNFTLKIRSTKLEDSAMYFCASSARTGHEQYFGPGTRLTVT.

The V gene is TRBV7-3, the J gene TRBJ2-2; D gene uncertain. V was cut by 5 bases and J by 0 bases, with 13 bases left in between. The CDR3 runs to 16 residues. The V gene's germline CDR1 is SGHTA and CDR2 FQGTGA. CDR3 nucleotides: TGTGCCAGCAGCCAACAGCCGTCTACGAACACCGGGGAGCTGTTTTTT. Encoded protein: CASSQQPSTNTGELFF.

This sequence joins TRBV27 and TRBJ1-1; 7 bases match TRBD1. J was trimmed by 1 base and V by 11 bases; bases with no gene match: 7. Germline V gene data show CDR1 as MNHEY and CDR2 as SMNVEV (reference sequence). This CDR3 comprises 13 residues. CDR3 residues: CAPSRGPNTEAFF. The DNA for the CDR3 is TGTGCCCCTAGTAGGGGGCCGAACACTGAAGCTTTCTTT.

The chain uses TRBV5-6 and TRBJ2-1; no definite D call. Germline lookup yields CDR1 SGHDT and CDR2 YYEEEE. The germline V and J ends were trimmed by 4 bases and 9 bases, with 17 bases remaining between them. The CDR3 consists of 14 residues. CDR3 DNA: TGTGCCAGCAGCGTGAGGCAAAAGCATCCTGAGCAGTTCTTC. Its protein product is CASSVRQKHPEQFF.

The V gene is TRBV4-1, the J gene TRBJ2-6; D ambiguous. This CDR3 contains 17 residues. Trimming removed 3 bases from V and 0 bases from J, with 12 bases in between. From germline, CDR1 is MGHRA and CDR2 YSYEKL. CDR3 in amino acids: CASSQEARSSGANVLTF. The CDR3 region has the DNA TGCGCCAGCAGCCAGGAAGCTAGAAGCTCTGGGGCCAACGTCCTGACTTTC.

The chain joins TRBV19 to TRBJ2-5; D is unclear. The CDR3 extends over 12 amino acids. Deletions cut 2 bases from V and 2 bases from J, with 3 bases between. CDR1 and CDR2 (germline): LNHDA, SQIVND (reference sequence). The CDR3 loop reads CASSISQETQYF. The CDR3 coding sequence is TGTGCCAGTAGTATATCTCAAGAGACCCAGTACTTC.